This TCR beta chain is from a study of T cells in Graves' hyperthyroidism and ophthalmopathy. Amplification of TCR beta CDR3 regions was performed using RNA transcripts as template. RT-PCR in the first round (using the HTBI primer set) targeted the TCR CDR3. TCRdb re-called the multiplex PCR reads with MiXCR, one entry per CDR3 protein. The sample has 530,000 or so distinct CDR3 sequences, around 42% seen once. With regard to this clonotype: A much larger clone differs from this one at a single base, so this may be a read error.

The CDR3 has 16 amino acids. CDR1 is DFQATT, CDR2 SNEGSKA, per germline (reference sequence). Trimming removed 6 bases from V and 5 bases from J; junction bases left unmatched: 15. This sequence joins TRBV20-1 and TRBJ2-2, with 7 nucleotides matching TRBD2. This TCR was sampled from a woman younger than 30 with Graves' hyperthyroidism. Material for sequencing was peripheral blood or thyroid tissue (not recorded which). CDR3 sequence (DNA): TGCAGTGCCCACGGGACTGGCGGGAGAAGAACCGGGGAGCTGTTTTTT. Protein sequence: CSAHGTGGRRTGELFF.